This entry lists 2 T cell receptor beta chains sequenced from one sample in a study of T cell repertoires in cytomegalovirus infection. TCRdb reprocessed the reads with MiXCR, giving one entry per CDR3 protein. The sample contains a few hundred thousand distinct CDR3 sequences, roughly a sixth of which appear only once. Sample: PBMCs. The receptors shown here come from a human donor in good health (CMV status not recorded). Some clones in this sample may be carry-over from other donors' samples.

This rearrangement joins TRBV12-3 or TRBV12-4 to TRBJ1-5; D might be TRBD1 (5 bases). Trimming removed 1 base from V and 4 bases from J, with 11 bases in between. CDR3 length: 15 residues. The CDR3 DNA reads TGTGCCAGCAGTTTAGGGGGGACTACAAATCAGCCCCAGCATTTT. It is translated as CASSLGGTTNQPQHF.

The chain joins TRBV2 to TRBJ2-4; the match to TRBD1 covers 8 bases. CDR1 and CDR2 from the germline V gene are SNHLY and FYNNEI. This CDR3 contains 18 residues. Germline trimming cut 1 base from V and 2 bases from J; bases unmatched to any gene: 10. The CDR3 DNA follows: TGTGCCAGCAGTGAAGTGGGGACAGGTCTGAGGACCAAAAACATTCAGTACTTC. It translates to CASSEVGTGLRTKNIQYF.